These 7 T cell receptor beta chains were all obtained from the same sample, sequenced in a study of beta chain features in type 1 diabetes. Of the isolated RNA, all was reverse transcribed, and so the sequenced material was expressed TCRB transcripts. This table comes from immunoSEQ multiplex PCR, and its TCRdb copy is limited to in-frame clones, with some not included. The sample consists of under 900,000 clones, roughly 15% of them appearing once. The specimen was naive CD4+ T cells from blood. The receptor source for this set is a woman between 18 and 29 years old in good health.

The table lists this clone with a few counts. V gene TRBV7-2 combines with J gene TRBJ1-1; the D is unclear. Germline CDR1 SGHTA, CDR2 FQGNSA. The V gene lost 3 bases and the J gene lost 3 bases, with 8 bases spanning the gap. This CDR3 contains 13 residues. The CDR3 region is CASSLGMDTEAFF. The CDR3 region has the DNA TGTGCCAGCAGCTTGGGCATGGACACTGAAGCTTTCTTT.

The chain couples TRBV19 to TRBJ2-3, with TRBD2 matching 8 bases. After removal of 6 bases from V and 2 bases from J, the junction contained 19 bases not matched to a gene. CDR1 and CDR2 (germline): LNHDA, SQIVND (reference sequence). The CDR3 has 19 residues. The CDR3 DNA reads TGTGCCAGTAGCAAGCGGGCGACTAGCGCGAGTCGGAACACAGATACGCAGTATTTT. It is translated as CASSKRATSASRNTDTQYF.

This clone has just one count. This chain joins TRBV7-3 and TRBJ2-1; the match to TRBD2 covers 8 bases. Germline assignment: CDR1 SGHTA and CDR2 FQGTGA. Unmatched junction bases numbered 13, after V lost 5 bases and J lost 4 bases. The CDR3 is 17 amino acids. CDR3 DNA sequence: TGTGCCAGCAGCCCCCAAACCCTAGCGGGCTTGTACAATGAGCAGTTCTTC. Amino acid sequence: CASSPQTLAGLYNEQFF. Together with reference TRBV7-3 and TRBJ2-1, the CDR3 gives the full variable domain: GAGVSQTPSNKVTEKGKYVELRCDPISGHTALYWYRQSLGQGPEFLIYFQGTGAADDSGLPNDRFFAVRPEGSVSTLKIQRTERGDSAVYLCASSPQTLAGLYNEQFFGPGTRLTVL.

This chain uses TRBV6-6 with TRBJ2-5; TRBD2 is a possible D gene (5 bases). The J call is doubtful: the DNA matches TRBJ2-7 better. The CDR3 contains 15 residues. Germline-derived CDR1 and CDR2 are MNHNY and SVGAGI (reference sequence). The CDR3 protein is CASSGRRLGAYEQYF. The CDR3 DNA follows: TGTGCCAGCAGTGGCCGGAGGCTGGGAGCCTACGAGCAGTACTTC.

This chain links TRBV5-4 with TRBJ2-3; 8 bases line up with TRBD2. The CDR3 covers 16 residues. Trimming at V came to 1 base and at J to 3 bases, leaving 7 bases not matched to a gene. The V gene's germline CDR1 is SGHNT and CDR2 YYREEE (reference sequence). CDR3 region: CASSLPSGSITDTQYF. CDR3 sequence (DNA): TGTGCCAGCAGCTTGCCCAGCGGGAGTATTACAGATACGCAGTATTTT.

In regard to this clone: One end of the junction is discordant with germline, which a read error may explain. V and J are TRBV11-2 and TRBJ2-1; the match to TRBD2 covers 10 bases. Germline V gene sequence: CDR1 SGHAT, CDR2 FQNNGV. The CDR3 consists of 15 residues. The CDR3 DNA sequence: TGTGCCAGCAGATTAGGGGCTAGCGGGAGTAATGAGCAGTTCTTC. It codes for CASRLGASGSNEQFF.

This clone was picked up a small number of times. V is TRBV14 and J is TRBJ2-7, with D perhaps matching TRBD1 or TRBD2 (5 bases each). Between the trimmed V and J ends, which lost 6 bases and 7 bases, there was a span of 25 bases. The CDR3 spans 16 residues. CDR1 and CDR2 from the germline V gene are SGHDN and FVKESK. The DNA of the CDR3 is TGTGCCAGCAGACAAACGGGACGCGCCGGGGTCGAAGAGCAGTACTTC. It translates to CASRQTGRAGVEEQYF.